This T cell receptor beta chain was obtained from a study of neurological immune-mediated disorders. Unsorted libraries came from 2 million PBMCs stored at -80 °C. The cDNA was synthesized by means of template-switch 5'RACE, which was carried out with 10-nucleotide random UMIs. Whenever a sequencing run was performed, it yielded over 170 million TCR-beta sequences from 15-18 subjects. TCRdb processed the 5' RACE reads anew with MiXCR; each CDR3 protein has one entry. The profile shows approximately 30,000 distinct CDR3 sequences, 5% to 8% of them singletons. CDR3 length equals 13 residues. The germline V gene encodes CDR1 DFQATT and CDR2 SNEGSKA (reference sequence). The V end lost 5 bases, the J end lost 4 bases, and 11 bases lay between the germline ends. This clonotype was detected ten times or more. Antigen specificity is unknown. General observations from the study: HTLV-1-associated myelopathy had the most TCR clonal expansion, while multiple sclerosis had the least, a level that fell below healthy controls.

This clonotype originated in a woman in her forties or fifties in good health. Sequenced: PBMCs. The chain uses TRBV20-1 and TRBJ2-2, with D unresolved. This chain's CDR3 is CSAETETTGELFF. The CDR3, as DNA: TGCAGTGCTGAAACAGAGACCACCGGGGAGCTGTTTTTT.